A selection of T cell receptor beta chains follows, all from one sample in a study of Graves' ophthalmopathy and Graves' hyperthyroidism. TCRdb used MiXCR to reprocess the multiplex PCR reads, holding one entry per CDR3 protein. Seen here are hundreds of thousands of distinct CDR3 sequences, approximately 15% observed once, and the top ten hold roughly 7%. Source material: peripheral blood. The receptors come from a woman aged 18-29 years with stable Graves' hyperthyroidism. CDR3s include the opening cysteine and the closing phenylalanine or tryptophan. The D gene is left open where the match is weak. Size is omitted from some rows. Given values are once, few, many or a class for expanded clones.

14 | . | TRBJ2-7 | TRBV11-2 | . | TGTGCCAGCAGCTTTTTTGGTGAAGGGTACGAGCAGTACTTC | CASSFFGEGYEQYF
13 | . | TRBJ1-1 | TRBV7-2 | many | TGTGCCAGCAGCTTAATCCTGCGGGGATTCGCTTTCTTT | CASSLILRGFAFF
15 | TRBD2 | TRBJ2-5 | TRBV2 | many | TGTGCCAGCACGTCCAGCGGGGGACTCGTAGAGACCCAGTACTTC | CASTSSGGLVETQYF
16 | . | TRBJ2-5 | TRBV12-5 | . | TGTGCTAGTGATTTCCGGCTGGGGGGTCCCCAAGAGACCCAGTACTTC | CASDFRLGGPQETQYF
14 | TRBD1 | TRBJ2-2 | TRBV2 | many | TGTGCCAGCAGTGGGACAGGGTCGTCCGGGGAGCTGTTTTTT | CASSGTGSSGELFF
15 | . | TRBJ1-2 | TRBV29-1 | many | TGCAGCGTTGAAGATCCCGCTACAACTAACTATGGCTACACCTTC | CSVEDPATTNYGYTF
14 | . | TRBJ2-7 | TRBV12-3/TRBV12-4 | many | TGTGCCAGCAGTTTGAGCGCCAGCTCCTACGAGCAGTACTTC | CASSLSASSYEQYF
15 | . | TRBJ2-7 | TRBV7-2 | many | TGTGCCAGCAGCTTAGGTAGGACAGCTTCCTACGAGCAGTACTTC | CASSLGRTASYEQYF
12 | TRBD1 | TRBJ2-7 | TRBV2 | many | TGTGCCAGCCGGGACAGGACTTGCGAGCAGTACTTC | CASRDRTCEQYF
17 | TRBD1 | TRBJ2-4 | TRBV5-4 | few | TGTGCCAGCAGCTCGAGGACAGGGTCTTGGGCCAAAAACATTAAGTACTTC | CASSSRTGSWAKNIKYF